This TCR beta chain was obtained from a study of CD8 T cells in ankylosing spondylitis. The study, taken as a whole, reports: Clones linked to disease were reported to show significant enrichment in matched ankylosing spondylitis synovial fluid. Seemingly characteristic of ankylosing spondylitis blood was a TCR beta motif consisting of 7 or 8 highly homologous variants.

This CDR3 is built from 16 residues. V lost 6 bases, J lost 3 bases, and 18 bases lay in between. Germline CDR1 is SEHNR and CDR2 is FQNEAQ (reference sequence). MiXCR, applied by TCRdb to the 5' RACE reads, yields one record per CDR3 protein. Here the sample spans over 600,000 distinct CDR3 sequences, 15% to 20% being singletons. This clonotype appeared a few times. Its antigen remains unidentified. This TCR was sampled from a male donor with ankylosing spondylitis. The chain couples TRBV7-9 to TRBJ2-1, with D possibly TRBD2 on 5 matching bases. The specimen sequenced was blood, either unsorted or a sorted T cell fraction (not recorded which). In DNA, the CDR3 is TGTGCCAGCAGATCCACTAGGGAAAAAAACTACAATGAGCAGTTCTTC. It yields the protein CASRSTREKNYNEQFF.